This T cell receptor (beta chain) comes out of a study of T cell clonality in common variable immunodeficiency. The study's findings and limits: CVID subjects had higher TCRbeta clonality than healthy controls, most marked in about a third. In common variable immunodeficiency, TCR beta chains reportedly carried fewer deletions and N-nucleotide insertions.

Germline-derived CDR1 and CDR2 are SEHNR and FQNEAQ (reference sequence). This CDR3 contains 14 residues. V was clipped by 7 bases and J by 0 bases, with 13 bases between them. Patients and controls were mostly of Caucasian heritage. TCRdb keeps only in-frame clones here, not all; method: immunoSEQ multiplex PCR. The sample was found to contain about 26,000 clones, and every one recurs. This clone was detected ten times or more. Its target is unknown. The CDR3 end falls 3 residues outside the read, so it is completed with the germline J gene. This chain uses TRBV7-9 with TRBJ2-7; the D is unclear. This receptor was taken from a human donor with common variable immunodeficiency. Sequenced material: peripheral blood mononuclear cells. The covered CDR3 bases are TGTGCCAGCACCTCCTTCTCGGGCTCCTACGAG. Translation: CASTSFSGSYE. The entire CDR3 reads CASTSFSGSYEQYF.